These T cell receptor beta chains were read from a single sample in a study of shared clonotypes between healthy human individuals. Data came from immunoSEQ multiplex PCR; TCRdb stores just in-frame clones and leaves some out. The table has 2 million to 2.5 million clones, more than 90% seen once. The specimen was naive CD4+ T cells sorted from blood. These receptors were taken from a man younger than 30 in good health. Both conserved end residues are part of each CDR3. The order of the fields is J gene, clone size, V gene, D gene, CDR3 DNA, CDR3 protein. D genes are given only for firm matches. Expanded clones are given a class, and other clones once, few, many or no size at all.

J: TRBJ1-2; size: .; V: TRBV9; D: .; DNA: TGTGCCAGCAGCGTAGCAACTATTCCTAACTATGGCTACACCTTC; CDR3: CASSVATIPNYGYTF
J: TRBJ2-2; size: .; V: TRBV5-1; D: TRBD2; DNA: TGCGCCAGCAGCTTGGGATTTAGCGGGGGCCTGAACACCGGGGAGCTGTTTTTT; CDR3: CASSLGFSGGLNTGELFF
J: TRBJ2-1; size: .; V: TRBV9; D: .; DNA: TGTGCCAGCAGCGTAGCGGGGGAAGCCTACAATGAGCAGTTCTTC; CDR3: CASSVAGEAYNEQFF
J: TRBJ2-5; size: .; V: TRBV30; D: .; DNA: TGTGCCTGGAGTCTGGAGGCAGGGACCCAGTACTTC; CDR3: CAWSLEAGTQYF
J: TRBJ1-4; size: .; V: TRBV4-3; D: TRBD1; DNA: TGCGCCAGCAGCCAAGTCCGACAGGGGGGCGAGGAAAAACTGCTTTTT; CDR3: CASSQVRQGGEEKLLF
J: TRBJ1-4; size: .; V: TRBV7-9; D: .; DNA: TGTGCCAGCAGCTTAGACGTCCGCCTCACTAATGAAAAACTGTTTTTT; CDR3: CASSLDVRLTNEKLFF
J: TRBJ2-3; size: .; V: TRBV7-9; D: TRBD2; DNA: TGTGCCAGCAGCCCTAGCGGCAGCTCTAGCACAGATACGCAGTATTTT; CDR3: CASSPSGSSSTDTQYF
J: TRBJ1-3; size: .; V: TRBV6-5; D: .; DNA: TGTGCCAGCAGTTACTCGGCCCGTCTTAGAAACACCATATATTTT; CDR3: CASSYSARLRNTIYF
J: TRBJ1-1; size: .; V: TRBV7-9; D: .; DNA: TGTGCCAGCAGATCCGGACAGAACACTGAAGCTTTCTTT; CDR3: CASRSGQNTEAFF
J: TRBJ1-3; size: .; V: TRBV10-3; D: .; DNA: TGTGCCATCAGTGAAGGGTCATGGGGGGCTGGAAACACCATATATTTT; CDR3: CAISEGSWGAGNTIYF
J: TRBJ2-6; size: .; V: TRBV19; D: TRBD1; DNA: TGTGCCAGTAGTAGAGGGCAGGGGGCTGGGGCCAACGTCCTGACTTTC; CDR3: CASSRGQGAGANVLTF
J: TRBJ2-3; size: .; V: TRBV9; D: .; DNA: TGTGCCAGCAGCGTAGGAGCAGGGGCCACAGATACGCAGTATTTT; CDR3: CASSVGAGATDTQYF
J: TRBJ1-6; size: .; V: TRBV7-8; D: .; DNA: TGTGCCAGCAGCTTAGCGGACAATTCACCCCTCCACTTT; CDR3: CASSLADNSPLHF
J: TRBJ1-1; size: .; V: TRBV2; D: .; DNA: TGTGCCAGCAGGACCGAACGGACCACTGAAGCTTTCTTT; CDR3: CASRTERTTEAFF
J: TRBJ2-2; size: .; V: TRBV4-1; D: .; DNA: TGCGCCAGCAGCCAAGACCCAGGACTGAGGGAGCTGTTTTTT; CDR3: CASSQDPGLRELFF
J: TRBJ2-7; size: .; V: TRBV28; D: .; DNA: TGTGCCAGCAGTGGTGGACGACCGATCTACGAGCAGTACTTC; CDR3: CASSGGRPIYEQYF
J: TRBJ2-1; size: .; V: TRBV10-1; D: TRBD2; DNA: TGCGCCAGCAGTGACGGCGGGAGCGGTCTCAATGAGCAGTTCTTC; CDR3: CASSDGGSGLNEQFF
J: TRBJ1-2; size: few; V: TRBV10-2; D: .; DNA: TGCGCCAGCAGTGAGCAGGGGCGCGGCGGTGGCTACACCTTC; CDR3: CASSEQGRGGGYTF
J: TRBJ2-5; size: .; V: TRBV5-1; D: TRBD1; DNA: TGCGCCAGCAGCTTGGCGGGACAGGGGGAGACCCAGTACTTC; CDR3: CASSLAGQGETQYF
J: TRBJ2-7; size: .; V: TRBV6-5; D: .; DNA: TGTGCCAGCAGTTCGGACATGACCTACGAGCAGTACTTC; CDR3: CASSSDMTYEQYF
J: TRBJ2-7; size: few; V: TRBV5-1; D: .; DNA: TGCGCCAGCAGCTTGGCCTTGGGGGCGGACGAGCAGTACTTC; CDR3: CASSLALGADEQYF
J: TRBJ2-7; size: .; V: TRBV30; D: .; DNA: TGTGCCTGGAGTGCCCTCAGGAGCTACGAGCAGTACTTC; CDR3: CAWSALRSYEQYF
J: TRBJ1-6; size: .; V: TRBV30; D: .; DNA: TGTGCCTTGAGCAGGGCGTTAAGAGATTCACCCCTCCACTTT; CDR3: CALSRALRDSPLHF
J: TRBJ2-3; size: .; V: TRBV6-5; D: .; DNA: TGTGCCAGCAGACGTCTAGCTTCGAGCACAGATACGCAGTATTTT; CDR3: CASRRLASSTDTQYF
J: TRBJ2-7; size: .; V: TRBV28; D: TRBD1; DNA: TGTGCCAGCAGTAAAGACAGGGGGACCACCCTTTACGAGCAGTACTTC; CDR3: CASSKDRGTTLYEQYF
J: TRBJ2-3; size: .; V: TRBV5-6; D: TRBD2; DNA: TGTGCCAGCAGCGAACTAGCGGGAGGCCTAAAGTCTAGCACAGATACGCAGTATTTT; CDR3: CASSELAGGLKSSTDTQYF
J: TRBJ1-1; size: .; V: TRBV28; D: TRBD1; DNA: TGTGCCAGCAGTGCACGACAGGGGGCGAACACTGAAGCTTTCTTT; CDR3: CASSARQGANTEAFF
J: TRBJ1-2; size: .; V: TRBV5-6; D: .; DNA: TGTGCCAGCAGCTTAGGCAGGACGGTCCCTTTCTATGGCTACACCTTC; CDR3: CASSLGRTVPFYGYTF
J: TRBJ1-1; size: .; V: TRBV7-9; D: .; DNA: TGTGCCAGCAGACGTCTCGAGACTGAAGCTTTCTTT; CDR3: CASRRLETEAFF
J: TRBJ1-5; size: .; V: TRBV30; D: TRBD1; DNA: TGTGCCTGGAGTGTATCGGGGACAGGGGGTCAGCCCCAGCATTTT; CDR3: CAWSVSGTGGQPQHF
J: TRBJ1-1; size: .; V: TRBV5-4; D: .; DNA: TGTGCCAGCAGCTTGGAGGGGGGACGCCGACCTGAAGCTTTCTTT; CDR3: CASSLEGGRRPEAFF
J: TRBJ1-1; size: .; V: TRBV5-1; D: TRBD1; DNA: TGCGCCAGCAGCTGGGGACAGGGGCTCGTCACTGAAGCTTTCTTT; CDR3: CASSWGQGLVTEAFF